The 2 T cell receptor beta chains given below trace back to one sample, sequenced in a study of blood T cell repertoires in COVID-19. The table came from immunoSEQ multiplex PCR; TCRdb's copy has only in-frame clones and leaves some out. The repertoire has some 99,000 clones, approximately 90% of them found once; the top ten carry approximately 1%. Sequencing was carried out using peripheral blood. These receptors were collected from a human donor in a cohort sampled during active COVID-19.

This chain links TRBV5-6 with TRBJ2-1; 8 bases match TRBD2. The CDR3 spans 15 residues. The V and J ends lost 4 bases and 4 bases, in that order; junction bases with no gene match: 7. CDR1 SGHDT and CDR2 YYEEEE come from the germline V gene. The CDR3 loop is CASSPGPSGYNEQFF. The CDR3 nucleotides read TGTGCCAGCAGCCCCGGTCCTAGCGGGTACAATGAGCAGTTCTTC.

This clone was seen only a few times. The V gene is TRBV4-3, the J gene TRBJ1-6; a weak D match, TRBD1 (6 bases). V lost 0 bases and J 0 bases, leaving 18 bases between the germline ends. There are 20 residues in the CDR3. Germline V lookup: CDR1 LGHNA, CDR2 YSLEER. CDR3 region: CASSQDWTTGSSSYNSPLHF. In nucleotides, the CDR3 is TGCGCCAGCAGCCAAGATTGGACGACAGGTTCAAGCTCCTATAATTCACCCCTCCACTTT.